The entry below gives a single T cell receptor beta chain sequence along with its context. Antigen: not known. Germline V gives CDR1 LNHNV, CDR2 YYDKDF (reference sequence). Trimming removed 0 bases from V and 2 bases from J, with 5 bases in between. The CDR3 is 15 amino acids. Primers included in the PCR were 60 Vbeta and 13 Jbeta primers. Authors' data handling: In a later analysis, the count reached 80 million or so unique TCR beta chains, with about 12 million shared. Only in-frame clones appear in the TCRdb table, and some are missing; sequencing was by immunoSEQ multiplex PCR. For V, J and clone size, that table is used; D and trimming come from the DNA. The repertoire consists of more than 150,000 clones, with 80% to 90% occurring once and the leading ten covering about a tenth. Nominal health characterized the donors when sampled, though unrecorded immune exposures were likely. This record belongs to a study of cytomegalovirus exposure and HLA in healthy donors. Study-level information: Early released data comprised around 85 million unique TCRs from HLA-typed donors.

Study results and caveats: An ancestry cluster, one associated with Asian ancestry, reportedly showed fewer N-insertions than the 666-donor mean in a later analysis.

The TCR was taken from a man between 18 and 35 years old in good health and CMV-seropositive. The gene calls are TRBV15 and TRBJ2-6, with TRBD2 as a possible D gene (5 bases). Sequencing was performed on PBMCs. DNA of the CDR3: TGTGCCACCAGCAGAGAGGGAGCTGGGGCCAACGTCCTGACTTTC. It is translated as CATSREGAGANVLTF.